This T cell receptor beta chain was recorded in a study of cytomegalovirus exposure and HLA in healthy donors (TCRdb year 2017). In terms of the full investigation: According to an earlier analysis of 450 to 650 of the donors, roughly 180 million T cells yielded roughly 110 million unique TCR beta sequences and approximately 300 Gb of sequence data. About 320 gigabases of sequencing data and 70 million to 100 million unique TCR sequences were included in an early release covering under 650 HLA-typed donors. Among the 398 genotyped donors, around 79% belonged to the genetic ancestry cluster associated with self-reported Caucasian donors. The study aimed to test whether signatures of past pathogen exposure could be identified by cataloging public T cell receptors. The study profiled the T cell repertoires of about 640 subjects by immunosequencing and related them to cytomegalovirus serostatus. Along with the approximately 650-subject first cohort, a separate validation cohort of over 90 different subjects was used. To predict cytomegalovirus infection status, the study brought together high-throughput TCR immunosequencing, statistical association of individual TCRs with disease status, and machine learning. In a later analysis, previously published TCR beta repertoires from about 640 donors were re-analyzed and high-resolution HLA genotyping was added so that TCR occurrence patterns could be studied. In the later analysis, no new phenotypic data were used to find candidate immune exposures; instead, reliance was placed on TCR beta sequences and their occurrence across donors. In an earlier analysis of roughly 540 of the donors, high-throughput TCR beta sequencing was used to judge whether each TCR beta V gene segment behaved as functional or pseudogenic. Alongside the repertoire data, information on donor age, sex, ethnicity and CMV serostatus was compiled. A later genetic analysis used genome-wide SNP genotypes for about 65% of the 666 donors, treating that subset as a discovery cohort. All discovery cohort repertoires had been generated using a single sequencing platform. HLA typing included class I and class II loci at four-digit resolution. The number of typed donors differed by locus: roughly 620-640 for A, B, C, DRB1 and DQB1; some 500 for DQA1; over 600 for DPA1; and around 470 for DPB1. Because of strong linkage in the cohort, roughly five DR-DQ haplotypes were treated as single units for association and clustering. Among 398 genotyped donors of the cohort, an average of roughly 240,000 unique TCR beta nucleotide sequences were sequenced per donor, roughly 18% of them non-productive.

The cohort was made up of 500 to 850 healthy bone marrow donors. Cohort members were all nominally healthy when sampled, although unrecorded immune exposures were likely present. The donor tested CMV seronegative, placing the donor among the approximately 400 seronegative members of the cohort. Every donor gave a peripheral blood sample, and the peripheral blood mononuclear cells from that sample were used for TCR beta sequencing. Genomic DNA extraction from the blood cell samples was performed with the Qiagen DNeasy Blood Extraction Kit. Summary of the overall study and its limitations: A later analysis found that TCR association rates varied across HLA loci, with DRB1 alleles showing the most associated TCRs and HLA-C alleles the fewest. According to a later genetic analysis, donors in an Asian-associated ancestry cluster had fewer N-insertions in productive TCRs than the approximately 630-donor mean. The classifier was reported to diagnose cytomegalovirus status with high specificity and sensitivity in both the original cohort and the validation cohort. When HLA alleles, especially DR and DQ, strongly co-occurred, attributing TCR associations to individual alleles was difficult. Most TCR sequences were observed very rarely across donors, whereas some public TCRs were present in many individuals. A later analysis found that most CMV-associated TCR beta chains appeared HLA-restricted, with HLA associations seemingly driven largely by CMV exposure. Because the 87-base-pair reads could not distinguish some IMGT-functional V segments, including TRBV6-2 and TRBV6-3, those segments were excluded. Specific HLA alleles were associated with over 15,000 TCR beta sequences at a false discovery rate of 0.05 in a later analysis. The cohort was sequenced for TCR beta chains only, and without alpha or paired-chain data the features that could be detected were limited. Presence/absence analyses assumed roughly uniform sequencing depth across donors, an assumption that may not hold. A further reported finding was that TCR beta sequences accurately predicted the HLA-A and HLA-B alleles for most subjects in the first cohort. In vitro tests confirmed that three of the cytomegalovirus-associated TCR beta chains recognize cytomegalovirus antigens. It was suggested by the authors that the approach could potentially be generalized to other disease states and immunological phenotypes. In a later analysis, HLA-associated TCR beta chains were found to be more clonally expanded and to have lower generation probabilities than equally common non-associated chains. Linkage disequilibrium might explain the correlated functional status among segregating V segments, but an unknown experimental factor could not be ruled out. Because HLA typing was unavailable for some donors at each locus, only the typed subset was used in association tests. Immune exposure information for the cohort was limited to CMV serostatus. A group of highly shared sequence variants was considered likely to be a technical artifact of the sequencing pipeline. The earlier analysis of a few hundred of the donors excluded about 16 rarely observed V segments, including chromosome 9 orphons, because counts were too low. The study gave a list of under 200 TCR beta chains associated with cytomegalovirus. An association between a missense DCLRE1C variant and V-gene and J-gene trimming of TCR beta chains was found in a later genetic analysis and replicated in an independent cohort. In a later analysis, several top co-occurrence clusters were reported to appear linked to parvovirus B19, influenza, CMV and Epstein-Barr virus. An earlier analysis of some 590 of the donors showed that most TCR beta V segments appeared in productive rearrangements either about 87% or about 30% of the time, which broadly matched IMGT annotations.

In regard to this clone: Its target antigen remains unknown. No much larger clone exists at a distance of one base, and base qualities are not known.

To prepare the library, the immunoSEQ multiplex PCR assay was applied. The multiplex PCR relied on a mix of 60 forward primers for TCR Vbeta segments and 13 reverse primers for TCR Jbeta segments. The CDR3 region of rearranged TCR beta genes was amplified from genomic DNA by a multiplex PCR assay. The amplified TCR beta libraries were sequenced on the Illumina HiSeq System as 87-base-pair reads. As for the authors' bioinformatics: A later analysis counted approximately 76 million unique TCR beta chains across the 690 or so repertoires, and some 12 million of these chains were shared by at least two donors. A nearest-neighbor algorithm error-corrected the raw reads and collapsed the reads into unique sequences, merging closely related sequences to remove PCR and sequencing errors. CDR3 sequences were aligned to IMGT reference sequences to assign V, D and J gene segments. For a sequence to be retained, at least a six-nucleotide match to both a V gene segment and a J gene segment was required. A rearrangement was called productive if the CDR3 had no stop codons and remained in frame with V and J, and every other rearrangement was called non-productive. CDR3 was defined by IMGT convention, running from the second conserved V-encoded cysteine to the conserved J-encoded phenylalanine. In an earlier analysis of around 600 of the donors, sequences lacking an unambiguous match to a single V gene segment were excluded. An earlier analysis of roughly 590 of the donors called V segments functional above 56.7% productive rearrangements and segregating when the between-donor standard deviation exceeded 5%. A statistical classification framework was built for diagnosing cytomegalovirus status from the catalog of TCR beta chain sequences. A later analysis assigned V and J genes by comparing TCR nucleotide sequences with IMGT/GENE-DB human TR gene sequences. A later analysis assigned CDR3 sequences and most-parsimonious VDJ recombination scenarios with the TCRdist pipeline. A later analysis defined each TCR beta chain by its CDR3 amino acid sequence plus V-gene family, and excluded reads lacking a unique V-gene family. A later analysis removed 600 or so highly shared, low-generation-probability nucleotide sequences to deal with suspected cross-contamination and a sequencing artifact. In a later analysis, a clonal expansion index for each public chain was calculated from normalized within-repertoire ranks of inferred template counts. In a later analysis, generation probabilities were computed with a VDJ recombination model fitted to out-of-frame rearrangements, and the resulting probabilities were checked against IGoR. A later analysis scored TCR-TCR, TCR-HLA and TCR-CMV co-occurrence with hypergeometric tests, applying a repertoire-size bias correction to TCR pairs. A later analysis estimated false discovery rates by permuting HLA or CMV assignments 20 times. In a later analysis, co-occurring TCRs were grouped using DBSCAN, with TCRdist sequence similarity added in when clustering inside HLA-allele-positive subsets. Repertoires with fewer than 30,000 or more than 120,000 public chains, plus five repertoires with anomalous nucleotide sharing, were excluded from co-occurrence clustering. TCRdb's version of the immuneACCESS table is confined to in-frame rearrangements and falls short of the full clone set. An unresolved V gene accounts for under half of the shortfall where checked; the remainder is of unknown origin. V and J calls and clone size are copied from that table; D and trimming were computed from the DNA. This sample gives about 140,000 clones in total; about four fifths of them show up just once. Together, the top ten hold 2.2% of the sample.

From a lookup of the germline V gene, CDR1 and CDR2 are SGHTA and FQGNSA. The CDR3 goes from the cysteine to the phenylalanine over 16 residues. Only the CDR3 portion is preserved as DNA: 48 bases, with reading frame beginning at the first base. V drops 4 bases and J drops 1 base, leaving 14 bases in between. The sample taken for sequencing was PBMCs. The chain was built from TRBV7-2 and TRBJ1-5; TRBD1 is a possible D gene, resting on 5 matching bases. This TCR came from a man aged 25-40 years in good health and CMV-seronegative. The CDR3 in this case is CASSSPAQGSNQPQHF. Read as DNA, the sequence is TGTGCCAGCAGCTCCCCTGCTCAGGGAAGCAATCAGCCCCAGCATTTT. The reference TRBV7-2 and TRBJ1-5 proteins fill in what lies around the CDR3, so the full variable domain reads GAGVSQSPSNKVTEKGKDVELRCDPISGHTALYWYRQSLGQGLEFLIYFQGNSAPDKSGLPSDRFSAERTGGSVSTLTIQRTQQEDSAVYLCASSSPAQGSNQPQHFGDGTRLSIL.